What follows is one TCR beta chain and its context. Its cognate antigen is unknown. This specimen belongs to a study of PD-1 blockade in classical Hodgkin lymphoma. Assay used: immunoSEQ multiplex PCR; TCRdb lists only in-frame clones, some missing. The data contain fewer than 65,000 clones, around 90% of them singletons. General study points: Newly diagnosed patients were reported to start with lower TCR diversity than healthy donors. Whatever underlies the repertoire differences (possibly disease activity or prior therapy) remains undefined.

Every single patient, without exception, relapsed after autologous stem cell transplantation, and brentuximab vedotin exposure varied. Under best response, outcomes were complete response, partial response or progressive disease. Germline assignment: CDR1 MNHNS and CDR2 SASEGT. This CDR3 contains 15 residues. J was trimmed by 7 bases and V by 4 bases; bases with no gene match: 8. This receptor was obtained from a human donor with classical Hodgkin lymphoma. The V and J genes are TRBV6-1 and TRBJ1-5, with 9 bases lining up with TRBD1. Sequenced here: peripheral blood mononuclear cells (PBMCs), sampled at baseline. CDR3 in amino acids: CASSAPTGGRQPQHF. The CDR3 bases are TGTGCCAGCAGTGCCCCGACAGGGGGAAGGCAGCCCCAGCATTTT.